This T cell receptor (beta chain) was observed in a study of T cell changes during pregnancy in multiple sclerosis. V dropped 1 base and J dropped 7; count of bases not matched to a gene: 7. Germline assignment: CDR1 MDHEN and CDR2 SYDVKM. The CDR3 is 16 amino acids. Assay used: immunoSEQ multiplex PCR; TCRdb lists only in-frame clones, some missing. This table holds roughly 38,000 clones, about 91% found once. This TCR was recovered from a female donor in good health, enrolled as a control in a pregnancy study. The genes are TRBV28 and TRBJ2-1; the match to TRBD2 covers 10 bases. The source was CD4+ T cells from peripheral blood mononuclear cells, collected after pregnancy. CDR3: CASSLLGLAGVNEQFF. The DNA of the CDR3 is TGTGCCAGCAGTTTATTGGGGCTAGCGGGGGTAAATGAGCAGTTCTTC.